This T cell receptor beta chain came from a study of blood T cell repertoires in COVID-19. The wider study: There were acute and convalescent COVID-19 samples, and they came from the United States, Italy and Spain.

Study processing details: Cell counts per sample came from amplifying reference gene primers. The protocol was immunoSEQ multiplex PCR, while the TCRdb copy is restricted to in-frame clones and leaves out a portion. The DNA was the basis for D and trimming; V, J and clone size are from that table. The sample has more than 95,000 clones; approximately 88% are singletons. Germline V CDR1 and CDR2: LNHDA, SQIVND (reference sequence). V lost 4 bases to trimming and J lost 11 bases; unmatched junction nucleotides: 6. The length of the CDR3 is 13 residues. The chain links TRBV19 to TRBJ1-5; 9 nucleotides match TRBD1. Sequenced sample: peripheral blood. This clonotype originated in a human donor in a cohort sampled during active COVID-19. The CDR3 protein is CASSNGQGMTQHF. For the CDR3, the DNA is TGTGCCAGTAGTAACGGACAGGGGATGACCCAGCATTTT.